Below are 18 T cell receptor beta chains sequenced from a single sample in a study of molecular identifiers for immune sequencing clone quantification. TCRdb re-derived calls from the PCR reads in MiXCR, one entry per CDR3 protein. Of 20,000 to 30,000 distinct CDR3 sequences listed, 17% are singletons. Sequenced sample: naive CD8+ T cells from blood, with Jurkat cell RNA spiked in. Indicated subset: FACS-sorted CD8+CD4-CCR7+CD45RA+ naive T cells. The receptors here all came from a human donor in good health. Some libraries in this study had Jurkat cell RNA spiked in.

This clonotype has ten or more counts. The chain carries TRBV7-6 and TRBJ2-3; either TRBD1 or TRBD2 may fit D (6 bases each). V dropped 5 bases and J dropped 4 bases, with 25 bases sitting between them. This CDR3 has 18 residues. The germline V gene encodes CDR1 SGHVS and CDR2 FNYEAQ. The CDR3 region has the DNA TGTGCCAGCAGCACCTACCCGGGTGGGGGGCTAGAAGCAGATACGCAGTATTTT. Its translation is CASSTYPGGGLEADTQYF.

This clonotype was found many times. The chain combines TRBV27 with TRBJ2-3, with a possible D match to TRBD1 (5 bases). CDR3 size: 15 residues. CDR1 and CDR2 (germline): MNHEY, SMNVEV (reference sequence). V was shortened by 7 bases and J by 1 base, with 15 bases between the two germline ends. CDR3 sequence: CASKPLGPGTDTQYF. The CDR3 nucleotides read TGTGCCAGCAAACCCTTGGGGCCGGGCACAGATACGCAGTATTTT.

The table lists this clonotype with many counts. The DNA for the CDR3 is TGTGCCAGCAGTCCCCGTGAGACAGGGAGCTACGAGCAGTACTTC. Its translation is CASSPRETGSYEQYF. This chain joins TRBV27 and TRBJ2-7; 7 positions match TRBD1. V lost 5 bases to trimming and J lost 3 bases; unmatched junction nucleotides: 10. Germline loops: CDR1 MNHEY, CDR2 SMNVEV (reference sequence). CDR3 length equals 15 residues.

This clonotype was detected many times. V gene TRBV14 combines with J gene TRBJ2-7; D remains ambiguous. The CDR3 has 15 residues. The V end was cut by 1 base, the J end by 2 bases, with 12 bases between. Germline CDR1 reads SGHDN; CDR2 reads FVKESK. The CDR3 nucleotides are TGTGCCAGCAGCCAAGGGTTGCGTAGCCCCTACGAGCAGTACTTC. Encoded protein: CASSQGLRSPYEQYF.

This clonotype was seen ten or more times. The V and J genes are TRBV4-1 and TRBJ1-1; unclear D gene. The germline gives CDR1 MGHRA, CDR2 YSYEKL. The ends were cut back, 2 bases at V and 4 bases at J, with 8 bases in the middle. This CDR3 comprises 13 residues. The CDR3 DNA reads as TGCGCCAGCAGCCAAACCGATTTCACTGAAGCTTTCTTT. This gives the protein CASSQTDFTEAFF.

This clonotype was counted at least ten times. The chain recombines TRBV2 with TRBJ2-7; no reliable D call. CDR1 is SNHLY and CDR2 is FYNNEI in the germline V gene. The CDR3 covers 12 residues. The V gene lost 7 bases and the J gene lost 1 base, with 8 bases spanning the gap. CDR3 amino acids: CASTPESYEQYF. Here the CDR3 DNA reads TGTGCCAGCACTCCCGAGTCCTACGAGCAGTACTTC.

Many counts were recorded for this clonotype. The rearrangement links TRBV30 to TRBJ2-1; no clear D. CDR3 size: 11 residues. Germline assignment: CDR1 GTSNPN and CDR2 SVGIG (reference sequence). V was cut by 2 bases and J by 9 bases, with 8 bases left in between. CDR3 loop: CAWSYEGEQFF. CDR3 nucleotide sequence: TGTGCCTGGAGTTACGAAGGTGAGCAGTTCTTC. Full variable domain (outside the CDR3, taken from reference TRBV30 and TRBJ2-1): SQTIHQWPATLVQPVGSPLSLECTVEGTSNPNLYWYRQAAGRGLQLLFYSVGIGQISSEVPQNLSASRPQDRQFILSSKKLLLSDSGFYLCAWSYEGEQFFGPGTRLTVL.

At least ten counts were recorded for this clonotype. Here the CDR3 reads CASTSLGLATDTQYF. In DNA, the CDR3 is TGTGCCAGCACGTCATTAGGACTAGCCACAGATACGCAGTATTTT. The chain employs TRBV6-2 or TRBV6-3 and TRBJ2-3; the match to TRBD2 covers 8 bases. V was pared by 7 bases and J by 2 bases, with 8 bases of the junction left unmatched. Germline CDR1 reads MNHEY; CDR2 reads SVGEGT. CDR3 size: 15 residues.

This clonotype is medium-sized in the sample. This sequence joins TRBV5-8 and TRBJ2-2; D call uncertain. The V and J ends lost 3 bases and 1 base respectively, with 16 bases between them. The CDR3 covers 17 residues. The germline V gene encodes CDR1 SGHTS and CDR2 YDEGEE. The CDR3 nucleotides read TGTGCCAGCAGCTCTAAGACGCACACACTGAACACCGGGGAGCTGTTTTTT. Protein sequence: CASSSKTHTLNTGELFF.

Regarding this clonotype: Since a much larger clone is just one base distant, this may be a read error. Since no conserved phenylalanine or tryptophan closes the CDR3, a read error is the likely cause. The V gene is TRBV9, the J gene TRBJ2-7; weak D call: TRBD2 (6 bases). Looked up from germline, CDR1 is SGDLS and CDR2 is YYNGEE. V lost 4 bases to trimming and J lost 1 base, with 15 bases between them. This CDR3 region has 15 residues. The CDR3 reads CASSPPPEGSYEQYL. In DNA, the CDR3 is TGTGCCAGCAGCCCGCCACCGGAGGGTTCCTACGAGCAGTACCTC.

This clonotype has a handful of counts. The CDR3 does not close with the conserved phenylalanine or tryptophan, likely indicating a read error. The chain employs TRBV2 and TRBJ2-3; D may be TRBD2 (6 bases). Germline V lookup: CDR1 SNHLY, CDR2 FYNNEI. This CDR3 is built from 14 residues. Trimming removed 4 bases at V and 2 bases at J, with 10 bases between. The DNA of the CDR3 is TGTGCCAGCAGTGTGGCGGGAAACACAGATACGCAGTATCTT. This sequence encodes CASSVAGNTDTQYL.

This clonotype has ten or more counts. The chain recombines TRBV5-6 with TRBJ1-1; D perhaps matches TRBD1 (6 bases). CDR1 and CDR2 (germline): SGHDT, YYEEEE. The CDR3 sequence is 13 residues long. V lost 6 bases, J lost 4 bases, and 13 bases lay in between. CDR3 DNA: TGTGCCAGCACCGGGGGGCGAATCACTGAAGCTTTCTTT. Encoded protein: CASTGGRITEAFF.

This clonotype has just one count. The chain recombines TRBV4-1 with TRBJ2-7; TRBD2 aligns across 9 bases. V lost 1 base and J lost 7; bases outside the gene matches: 8. Germline CDR1 is MGHRA and CDR2 is YSYEKL. This CDR3 has 15 amino acids. CDR3: CASSQGLAARGEQYF. In DNA, the CDR3 is TGCGCCAGCAGCCAAGGACTAGCGGCCCGTGGGGAGCAGTACTTC.

This clonotype counts as medium-sized. This chain uses TRBV4-3 with TRBJ1-5; 8 bases line up with TRBD1. Trimming removed 3 bases from V and 7 bases from J; junction bases left unmatched: 8. CDR1 is LGHNA, CDR2 YSLEER, per germline. This CDR3 region has 15 residues. The CDR3 loop reads CASSQDTGGSQPQHF. The CDR3 nucleotides read TGCGCCAGCAGCCAGGATACAGGGGGGAGCCAGCCCCAGCATTTT.

By share, this clonotype ranks as medium-sized. This sequence joins TRBV19 and TRBJ1-1; D uncertain. CDR3 length equals 13 residues. The V end was cut by 2 bases, the J end by 0 bases, with 4 bases between. Germline V gives CDR1 LNHDA, CDR2 SQIVND (reference sequence). The CDR3 here is CASSITVNTEAFF. CDR3 bases: TGTGCCAGTAGTATAACAGTGAACACTGAAGCTTTCTTT. Based on the CDR3 plus reference TRBV19 and TRBJ1-1, the full variable domain is DGGITQSPKYLFRKEGQNVTLSCEQNLNHDAMYWYRQDPGQGLRLIYYSQIVNDFQKGDIAEGYSVSREKKESFPLTVTSAQKNPTAFYLCASSITVNTEAFFGQGTRLTVV.

This clonotype was counted many times. Here the CDR3 DNA reads TGTGCCAGCAGCTTATACACAGGGGGCTTATGGGGTACGCAGTATTTT. Amino acid sequence: CASSLYTGGLWGTQYF. This chain uses TRBV7-2 with TRBJ2-3; 9 positions agree with TRBD1. Germline trimming cut 2 bases from V and 8 bases from J; bases unmatched to any gene: 11. Per germline, CDR1 SGHTA and CDR2 FQGNSA. This CDR3 has 16 amino acids.

The sample holds many counts of this clonotype. The gene calls are TRBV11-3 and TRBJ2-1, with unresolved D. The CDR3 covers 15 residues. Germline CDR1 is SGHNT and CDR2 is YENEEA. The V gene lost 6 bases and the J gene lost 6 bases, with 18 bases spanning the gap. For the CDR3, the DNA is TGTGCCAGCAGTCCCACCGGAGAACTACGCAATGAGCAGTTCTTC. Translated, it gives CASSPTGELRNEQFF.

This clonotype appeared many times. An end of the junction differs from the germline gene, which may be a read error. The chain links TRBV7-9 to TRBJ2-1, with no clear D. The CDR3 is made up of 13 amino acids. In germline, CDR1 is SEHNR, CDR2 FQNEAQ (reference sequence). The CDR3, as DNA: TGTGCCAGCAGCTCTGCGGCGTACAGTGAGCAGTTCTTC. This translates into CASSSAAYSEQFF.